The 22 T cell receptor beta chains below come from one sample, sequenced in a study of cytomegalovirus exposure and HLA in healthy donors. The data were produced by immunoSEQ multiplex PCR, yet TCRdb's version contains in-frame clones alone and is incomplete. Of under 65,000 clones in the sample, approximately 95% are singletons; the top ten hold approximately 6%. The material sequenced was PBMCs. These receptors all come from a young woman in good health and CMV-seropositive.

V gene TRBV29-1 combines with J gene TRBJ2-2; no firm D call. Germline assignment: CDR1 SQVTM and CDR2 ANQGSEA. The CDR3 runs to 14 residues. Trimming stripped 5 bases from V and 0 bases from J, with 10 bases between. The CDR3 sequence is CSVKSLSNTGELFF. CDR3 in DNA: TGCAGCGTTAAATCCCTCTCGAACACCGGGGAGCTGTTTTTT.

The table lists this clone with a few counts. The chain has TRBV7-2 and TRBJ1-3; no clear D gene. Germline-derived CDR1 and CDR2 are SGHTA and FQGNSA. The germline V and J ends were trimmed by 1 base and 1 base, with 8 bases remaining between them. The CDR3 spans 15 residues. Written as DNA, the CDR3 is TGTGCCAGCAGCTTAGTTCCGGGTTCTGGAAACACCATATATTTT. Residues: CASSLVPGSGNTIYF.

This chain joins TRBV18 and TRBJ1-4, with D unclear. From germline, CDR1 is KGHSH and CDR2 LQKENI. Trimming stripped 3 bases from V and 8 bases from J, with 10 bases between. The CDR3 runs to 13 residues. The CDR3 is CASSPRAGEKLFF. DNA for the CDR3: TGTGCCAGCTCACCGAGGGCCGGGGAAAAACTGTTTTTT.

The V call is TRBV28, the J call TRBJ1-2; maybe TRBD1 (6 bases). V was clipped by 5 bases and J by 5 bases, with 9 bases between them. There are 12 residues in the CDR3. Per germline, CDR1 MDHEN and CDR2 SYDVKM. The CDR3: CASSRTGYGYTF. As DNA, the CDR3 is TGTGCCAGCAGTAGAACAGGGTATGGCTACACCTTC.

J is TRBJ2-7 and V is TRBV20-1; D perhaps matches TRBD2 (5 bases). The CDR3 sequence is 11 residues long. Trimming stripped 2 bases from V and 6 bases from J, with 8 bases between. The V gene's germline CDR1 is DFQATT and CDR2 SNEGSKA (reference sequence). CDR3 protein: CSARTAVEQYF. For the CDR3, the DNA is TGCAGTGCTAGAACAGCGGTCGAGCAGTACTTC.

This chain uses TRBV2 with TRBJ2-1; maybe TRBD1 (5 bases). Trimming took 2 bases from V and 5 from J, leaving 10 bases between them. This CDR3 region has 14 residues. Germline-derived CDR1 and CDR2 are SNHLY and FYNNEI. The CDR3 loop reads CASSEYIGDNEQFF. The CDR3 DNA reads TGTGCCAGCAGTGAATATATAGGGGACAATGAGCAGTTCTTC.

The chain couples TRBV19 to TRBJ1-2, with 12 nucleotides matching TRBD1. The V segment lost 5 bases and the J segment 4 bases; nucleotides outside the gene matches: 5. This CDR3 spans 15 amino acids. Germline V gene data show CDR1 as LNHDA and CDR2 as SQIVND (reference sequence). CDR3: CASSPGTGGFYGYTF. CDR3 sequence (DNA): TGTGCCAGTAGTCCCGGGACAGGGGGCTTCTATGGCTACACCTTC.

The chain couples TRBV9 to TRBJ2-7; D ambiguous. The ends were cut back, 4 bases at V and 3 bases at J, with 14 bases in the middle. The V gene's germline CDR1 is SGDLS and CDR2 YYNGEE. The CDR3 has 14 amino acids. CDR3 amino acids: CASSPHMASYEQYF. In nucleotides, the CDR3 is TGTGCCAGCAGCCCCCACATGGCAAGCTACGAGCAGTACTTC.

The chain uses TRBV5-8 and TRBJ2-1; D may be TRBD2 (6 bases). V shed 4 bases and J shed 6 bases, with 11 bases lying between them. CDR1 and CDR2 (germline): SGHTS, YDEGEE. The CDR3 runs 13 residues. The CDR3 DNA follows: TGTGCCAGCAGCATACTAGCCAGCAATGAGCAGTTCTTC. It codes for CASSILASNEQFF.

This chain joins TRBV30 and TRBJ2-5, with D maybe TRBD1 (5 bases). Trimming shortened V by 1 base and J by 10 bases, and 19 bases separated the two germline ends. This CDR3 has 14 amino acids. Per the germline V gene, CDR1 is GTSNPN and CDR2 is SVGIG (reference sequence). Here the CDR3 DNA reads TGTGCCTGGAGTGCGTTAGGGGATCCAAGACACCAGTACTTC. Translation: CAWSALGDPRHQYF.

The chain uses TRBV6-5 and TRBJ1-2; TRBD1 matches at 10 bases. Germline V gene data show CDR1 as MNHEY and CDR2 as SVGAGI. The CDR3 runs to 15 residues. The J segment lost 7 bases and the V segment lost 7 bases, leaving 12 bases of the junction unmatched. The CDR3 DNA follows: TGTGCCAGCATCCATCCCTCAGGGACAGGGGCTGGCTACACCTTC. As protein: CASIHPSGTGAGYTF.

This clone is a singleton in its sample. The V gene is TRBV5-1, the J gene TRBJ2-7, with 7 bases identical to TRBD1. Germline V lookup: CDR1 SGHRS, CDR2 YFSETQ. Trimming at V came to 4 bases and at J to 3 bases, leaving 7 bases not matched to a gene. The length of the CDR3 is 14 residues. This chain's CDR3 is CASSPRDSNYEQYF. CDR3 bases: TGCGCCAGCAGCCCCCGGGACAGCAACTACGAGCAGTACTTC. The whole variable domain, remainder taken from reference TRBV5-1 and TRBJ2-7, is KAGVTQTPRYLIKTRGQQVTLSCSPISGHRSVSWYQQTPGQGLQFLFEYFSETQRNKGNFPGRFSGRQFSNSRSEMNVSTLELGDSALYLCASSPRDSNYEQYFGPGTRLTVT.

The CDR3 nucleotides are TGTGCCAGCACCTTTGATGAGATGAACACTGAAGCTTTCTTT. Protein: CASTFDEMNTEAFF. The V gene is TRBV6-1, the J gene TRBJ1-1, with D uncertain. The CDR3 has 14 amino acids. Trimming shortened V by 7 bases and J by 0 bases, and 12 bases separated the two germline ends. CDR1 and CDR2 (germline): MNHNS, SASEGT.

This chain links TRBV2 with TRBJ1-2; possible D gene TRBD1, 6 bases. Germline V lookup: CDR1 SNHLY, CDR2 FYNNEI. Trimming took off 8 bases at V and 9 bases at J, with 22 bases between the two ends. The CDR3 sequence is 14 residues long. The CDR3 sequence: CASADGGHGISYTF. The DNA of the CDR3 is TGTGCCAGCGCTGATGGGGGACACGGTATTAGCTACACCTTC.

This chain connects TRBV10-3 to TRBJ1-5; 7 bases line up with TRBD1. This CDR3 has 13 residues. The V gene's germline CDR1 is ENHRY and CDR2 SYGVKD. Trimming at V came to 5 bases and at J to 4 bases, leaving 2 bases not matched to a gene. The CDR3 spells CAISPQGNQPQHF. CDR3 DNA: TGTGCCATCAGTCCACAGGGGAATCAGCCCCAGCATTTT.

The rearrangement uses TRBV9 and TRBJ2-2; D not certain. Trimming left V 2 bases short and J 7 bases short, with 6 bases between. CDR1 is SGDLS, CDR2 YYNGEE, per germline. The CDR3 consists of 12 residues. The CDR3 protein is CASSVDIGELFF. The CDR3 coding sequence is TGTGCCAGCAGCGTTGACATCGGGGAGCTGTTTTTT.

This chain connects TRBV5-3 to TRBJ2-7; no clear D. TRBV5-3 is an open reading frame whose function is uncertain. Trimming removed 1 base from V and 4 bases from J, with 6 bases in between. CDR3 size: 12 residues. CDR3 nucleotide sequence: TGTGCCAGAAGCTTGATGACATACGAGCAGTACTTC. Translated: CARSLMTYEQYF.

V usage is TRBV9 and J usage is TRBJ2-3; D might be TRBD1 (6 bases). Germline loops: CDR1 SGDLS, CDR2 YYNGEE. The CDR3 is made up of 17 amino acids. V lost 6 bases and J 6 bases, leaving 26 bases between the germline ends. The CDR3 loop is CASTQTRDTTSRDTQYF. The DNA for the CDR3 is TGTGCCAGCACCCAAACCCGGGACACCACCTCGAGGGATACGCAGTATTTT.

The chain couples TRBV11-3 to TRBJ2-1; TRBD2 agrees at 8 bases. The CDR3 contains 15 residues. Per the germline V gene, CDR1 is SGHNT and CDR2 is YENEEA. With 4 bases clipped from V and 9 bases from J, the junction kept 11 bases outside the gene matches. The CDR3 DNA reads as TGTGCCAGCAGCTATCGGGGGGGCCCAGCCGGTGAGCAGTTCTTC. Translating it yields CASSYRGGPAGEQFF.

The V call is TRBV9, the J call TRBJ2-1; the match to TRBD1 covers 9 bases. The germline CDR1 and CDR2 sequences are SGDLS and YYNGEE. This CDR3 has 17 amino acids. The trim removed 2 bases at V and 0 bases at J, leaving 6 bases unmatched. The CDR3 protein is CASSVGQGASSYNEQFF. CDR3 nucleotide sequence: TGTGCCAGCAGCGTGGGACAGGGTGCGTCCTCCTACAATGAGCAGTTCTTC.

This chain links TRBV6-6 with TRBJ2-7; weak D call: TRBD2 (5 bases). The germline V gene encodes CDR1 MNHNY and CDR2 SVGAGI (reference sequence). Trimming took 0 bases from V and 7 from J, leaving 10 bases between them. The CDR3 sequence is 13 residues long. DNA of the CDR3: TGTGCCAGCAGTTACTCGGCCGGGAATGAGCAGTACTTC. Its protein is CASSYSAGNEQYF.

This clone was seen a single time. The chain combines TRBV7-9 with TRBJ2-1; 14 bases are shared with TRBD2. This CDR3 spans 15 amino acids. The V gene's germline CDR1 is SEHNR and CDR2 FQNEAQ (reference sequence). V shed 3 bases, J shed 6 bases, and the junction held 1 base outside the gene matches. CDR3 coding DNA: TGTGCCAGCAGCTTGACTAGCGGGAGGGGCAATGAGCAGTTCTTC. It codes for CASSLTSGRGNEQFF. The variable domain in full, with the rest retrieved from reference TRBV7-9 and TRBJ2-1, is DTGVSQNPRHKITKRGQNVTFRCDPISEHNRLYWYRQTLGQGPEFLTYFQNEAQLEKSRLLSDRFSAERPKGSFSTLEIQRTEQGDSAMYLCASSLTSGRGNEQFFGPGTRLTVL.